This T cell receptor (beta chain) was sequenced for a study of cytomegalovirus exposure and HLA in healthy donors. The PCR employed 60 Vbeta primers together with 13 Jbeta primers. Here immunoSEQ multiplex PCR was the method, and the copy in TCRdb shows in-frame clones only, minus some. In the table there are 200,000 to 250,000 clones, approximately 78% of which are singletons. This clone showed up just a few times. Its cognate antigen is unknown. Study-wide points: It was assumed in the presence/absence analyses that sequencing depth was roughly uniform across donors. Specificity for CMV antigens was confirmed in vitro for three of the CMV-associated chains.

V lost 0 bases, J lost 6 bases, and 11 bases lay in between. Germline values: CDR1 MNHEY, CDR2 SVGAGI. There are 15 residues in the CDR3. The chain is built from TRBV6-5 and TRBJ2-2; TRBD1 is a possible D gene (6 bases). This TCR was sampled from a middle-aged woman in good health and CMV-seronegative. Sequencing input: PBMCs. The CDR3 reads CASSYSDSGSGELFF. The CDR3 nucleotides read TGTGCCAGCAGTTACTCGGACAGCGGATCCGGGGAGCTGTTTTTT.